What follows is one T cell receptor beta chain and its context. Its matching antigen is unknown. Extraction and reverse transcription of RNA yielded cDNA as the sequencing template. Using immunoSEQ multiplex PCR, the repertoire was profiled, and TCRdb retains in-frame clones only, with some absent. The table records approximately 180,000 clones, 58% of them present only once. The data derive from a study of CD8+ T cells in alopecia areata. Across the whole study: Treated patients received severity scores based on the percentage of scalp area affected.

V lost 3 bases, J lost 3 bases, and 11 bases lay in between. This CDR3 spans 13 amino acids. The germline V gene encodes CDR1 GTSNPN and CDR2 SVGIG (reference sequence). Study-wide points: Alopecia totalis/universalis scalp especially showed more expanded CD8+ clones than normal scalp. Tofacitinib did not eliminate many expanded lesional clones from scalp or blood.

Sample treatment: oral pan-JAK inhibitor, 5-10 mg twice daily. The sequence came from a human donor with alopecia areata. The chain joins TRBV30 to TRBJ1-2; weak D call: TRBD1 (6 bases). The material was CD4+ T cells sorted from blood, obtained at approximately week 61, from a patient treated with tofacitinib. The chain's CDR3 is CAWSTRGDYGYTF. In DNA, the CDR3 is TGTGCCTGGAGCACCAGGGGTGACTATGGCTACACCTTC.